This paragraph covers one T cell receptor beta chain sequence. Its target antigen remains unknown. Nothing much larger sits one base from this clone, and base qualities are not available. Compared with germline, V lacks 9 bases and J lacks 2 bases; bases without a gene match: 2. Its CDR3 holds 12 amino acids, cysteine through phenylalanine. Kept here is only the CDR3 DNA, which spans 36 bases and is read in frame from base 1. The germline V gene yields KGHSH for CDR1 and LQKENI for CDR2. TCRbeta CDR3 regions were amplified from genomic DNA using the immunoSEQ Assay, a bias-controlled multiplex PCR. As for the authors' bioinformatics: Within the assay, amplification of reference gene primers was used to estimate how many nucleated cells each sample contained. To quantify the absolute abundance of each unique TCRbeta CDR3 rearrangement, sequence reads were collapsed and filtered. For each sample, productive Simpson clonality was calculated as the square root of Simpson's diversity index over productive rearrangements. Imported from immuneACCESS, the table was reduced by TCRdb to in-frame sequences with V and J called. These copies leave out some clones; in studies compared against another copy, an unresolved V gene accounts for under half, and the cause of the remainder is not known. D and trimming come from the DNA, and the V and J calls and clone size come from that table. Across this sample there are 180,000 or so clones, with more than 65% seen only once. The ten biggest clones cover roughly 7% of the sample.

The record originates from a study of blood T cell repertoires in COVID-19 (dated by TCRdb to the early 2020s). Study-level background: Samples from collaborators originated in the United States, Italy and Spain and spanned both the acute and convalescent phases of COVID-19. The material from the prospective study consisted of cDNA or gDNA derived from T cells, B-cell-depleted T cells, or PBMCs. Deeply sampled blood TCRbeta repertoires from subjects exposed to, actively infected with, or recovered from COVID-19 were included in the dataset. The repertoires were released in a freely available public database intended as a resource for research on the immune response to SARS-CoV-2. The samples were drawn from two sources: the first 160 participants of the ongoing ImmuneRACE study, and about 1,300 subjects contributed by 6 global collaborators. Sample metadata almost always included a de-identified subject ID, COVID-19 status, age in years and sex. Where HLA class I and class II types were available, the types were taken from metadata supplied by the sample provider, not from assay-based typing.

Participants in the prospective study were enrolled through a virtual design, were aged roughly 18 to 90 years, and lived in roughly 24 United States geographic areas. Cohort assignment in the prospective study relied on participant-reported clinical history from a screening survey and a study questionnaire. Recovered participants in ImmuneRACE Cohort 3 were defined as having two consecutive negative NP/OP PCR tests, clearance from a healthcare professional, or resolution of symptoms. In the prospective study, mobile phlebotomists collected whole blood, serum and a nasopharyngeal or oropharyngeal swab from each participant. Additional blood draws and questionnaires over an approximately two-month period could optionally be provided by prospective study participants. Before DNA extraction, prospective study blood samples were shipped either frozen or at room temperature. General findings and caveats noted by the study authors: The amount of clinical and demographic metadata varied by source and participant and was provided uncurated.

Recombination joined TRBV18 with TRBJ1-1; TRBD1 lines up with 8 middle nucleotides. This TCR derives from a man aged 40-49 years who had recovered from COVID-19. The sample consisted of PBMCs or T cells enriched from blood (not recorded which). The CDR3 protein sequence reads: CASGQGNTEAFF. The bases read TGTGCCAGTGGACAGGGAAACACTGAAGCTTTCTTT.